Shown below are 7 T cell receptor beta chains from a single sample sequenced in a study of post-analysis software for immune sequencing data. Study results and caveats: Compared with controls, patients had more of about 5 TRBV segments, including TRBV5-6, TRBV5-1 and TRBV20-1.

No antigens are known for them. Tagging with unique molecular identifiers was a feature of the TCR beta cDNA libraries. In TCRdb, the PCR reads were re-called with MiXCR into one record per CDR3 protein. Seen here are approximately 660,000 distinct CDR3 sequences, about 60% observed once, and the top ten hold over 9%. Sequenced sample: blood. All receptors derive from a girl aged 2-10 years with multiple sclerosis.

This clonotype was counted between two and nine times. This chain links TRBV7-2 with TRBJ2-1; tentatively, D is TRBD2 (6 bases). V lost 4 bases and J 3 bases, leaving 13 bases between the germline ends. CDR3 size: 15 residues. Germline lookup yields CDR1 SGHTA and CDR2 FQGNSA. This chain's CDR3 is CASSSSGELYNEQFF. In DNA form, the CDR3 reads TGTGCCAGCAGCTCCTCGGGGGAACTCTACAATGAGCAGTTCTTC.

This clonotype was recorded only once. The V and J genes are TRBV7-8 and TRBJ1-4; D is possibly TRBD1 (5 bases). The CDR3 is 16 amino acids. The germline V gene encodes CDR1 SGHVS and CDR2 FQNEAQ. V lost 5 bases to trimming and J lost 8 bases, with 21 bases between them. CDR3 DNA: TGTGCCAGCAGCCTTGACAGAGCTGTGGGAAGGGAAAAACTGTTTTTT. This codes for CASSLDRAVGREKLFF.

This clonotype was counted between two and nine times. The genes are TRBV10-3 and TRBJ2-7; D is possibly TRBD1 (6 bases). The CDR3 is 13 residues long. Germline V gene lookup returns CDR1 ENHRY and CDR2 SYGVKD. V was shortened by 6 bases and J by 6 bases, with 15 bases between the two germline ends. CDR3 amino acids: CAISNRDKGEQYF. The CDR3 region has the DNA TGTGCCATCAGCAACAGGGACAAGGGCGAGCAGTACTTC.

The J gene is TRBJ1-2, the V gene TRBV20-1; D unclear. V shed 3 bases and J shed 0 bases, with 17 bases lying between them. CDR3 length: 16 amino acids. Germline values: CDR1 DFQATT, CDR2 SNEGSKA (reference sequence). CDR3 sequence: CSASRSYMGTNYGYTF. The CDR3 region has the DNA TGCAGTGCTAGTCGCTCCTACATGGGAACTAACTATGGCTACACCTTC.

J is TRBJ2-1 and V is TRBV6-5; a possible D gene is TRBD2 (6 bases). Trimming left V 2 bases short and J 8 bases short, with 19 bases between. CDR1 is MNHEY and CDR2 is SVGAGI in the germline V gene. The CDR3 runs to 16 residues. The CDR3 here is CASSYSPSVSSYEQFF. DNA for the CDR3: TGTGCCAGCAGTTACAGTCCTAGCGTATCCTCCTATGAGCAGTTCTTC.

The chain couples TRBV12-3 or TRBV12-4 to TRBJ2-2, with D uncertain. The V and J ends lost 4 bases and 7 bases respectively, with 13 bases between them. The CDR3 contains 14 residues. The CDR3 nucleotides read TGTGCCAGCAGTTCCTCGGACGGCTTCGGGGAGCTGTTTTTT. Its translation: CASSSSDGFGELFF.

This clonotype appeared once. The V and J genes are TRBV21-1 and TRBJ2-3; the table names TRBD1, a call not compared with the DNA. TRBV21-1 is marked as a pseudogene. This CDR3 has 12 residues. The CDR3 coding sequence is TGTGCCAGCACACCGAGGGGAGATACGCAGTATTTT. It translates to CASTPRGDTQYF.